The 11 T cell receptor beta chains below were found in one sample sequenced in a study of shared clonotypes between healthy human individuals. Sequencing used immunoSEQ multiplex PCR; TCRdb keeps in-frame clones, though not all of them. The data show about 2.1 million clones, 80% to 95% seen once. Naive CD8 cells comprised CD45RO-negative, CCR7-positively selected cells, excluding terminally differentiated effector memory CD45RA+ cells. The sample taken for sequencing was naive CD8+ T cells from PBMCs. Receptors originate from a man aged 18 to 35 in good health. Some clones in this sample may be carry-over from other donors' samples.

The rearrangement joins TRBV5-6 to TRBJ1-1; maybe TRBD1 (6 bases). V lost 6 bases to trimming and J lost 4 bases, with 16 bases between them. The CDR3 spans 14 residues. Germline V CDR1 and CDR2: SGHDT, YYEEEE. The DNA of the CDR3 is TGTGCCAGCACCCAAGCAGGGGTGGTCACTGAAGCTTTCTTT. This sequence encodes CASTQAGVVTEAFF.

The chain recombines TRBV28 with TRBJ1-5; D ambiguous. In germline, CDR1 is MDHEN, CDR2 SYDVKM. The length of the CDR3 is 14 residues. V dropped 6 bases and J dropped 5 bases, with 14 bases sitting between them. CDR3 sequence reads: CASRGPPGHQPQHF. The CDR3, as DNA: TGTGCCAGCAGGGGCCCTCCTGGCCATCAGCCCCAGCATTTT.

V is TRBV5-6 and J is TRBJ2-7, with D perhaps given as TRBD1 or TRBD2 (6 bases each). The CDR3 has 16 amino acids. V was cut by 6 bases and J by 2 bases, with 21 bases left in between. The germline V gene encodes CDR1 SGHDT and CDR2 YYEEEE. As DNA, the CDR3 is TGTGCCAGCACCCGTTATCTAAGGGGGGTCCCCTACGAGCAGTACTTC. Protein product: CASTRYLRGVPYEQYF.

J is TRBJ2-7 and V is TRBV7-9; 11 bases line up with TRBD2. V lost 6 bases and J lost 4; bases outside the gene matches: 11. CDR1 is SEHNR, CDR2 FQNEAQ, per germline (reference sequence). CDR3 size: 16 residues. CDR3 region: CASRPTRGLAAYEQYF. The CDR3 nucleotides read TGTGCCAGCAGACCAACCCGGGGACTAGCGGCATACGAGCAGTACTTC. The full variable domain, in which reference TRBV7-9 and TRBJ2-7 provide the parts outside the CDR3, is DTGVSQNPRHKITKRGQNVTFRCDPISEHNRLYWYRQTLGQGPEFLTYFQNEAQLEKSRLLSDRFSAERPKGSFSTLEIQRTEQGDSAMYLCASRPTRGLAAYEQYFGPGTRLTVT.

The genes are TRBV18 and TRBJ2-3; possible D gene TRBD2, 6 bases. The V gene lost 3 bases and the J gene lost 3 bases, with 10 bases spanning the gap. The germline CDR1 and CDR2 sequences are KGHSH and LQKENI. This CDR3 contains 14 residues. CDR3 bases: TGTGCCAGCTCACCGAGACGGGAGACAGATACGCAGTATTTT. Its translation: CASSPRRETDTQYF.

This clone was counted a single time. The rearrangement joins TRBV7-9 to TRBJ2-7; 11 bases line up with TRBD1. Looked up from germline, CDR1 is SEHNR and CDR2 is FQNEAQ (reference sequence). Trimming cost V 5 bases and J 5 bases; bases outside gene matches: 11. CDR3 length: 16 amino acids. The CDR3 sequence is CASSVGDRGYRHEQYF. Written as DNA, the CDR3 is TGTGCCAGCAGCGTAGGGGACAGGGGGTACCGGCACGAGCAGTACTTC.

This clone was observed a single time. The V gene is TRBV7-2, the J gene TRBJ2-2; 7 nucleotides agree with TRBD1. V dropped 3 bases and J dropped 2; count of bases not matched to a gene: 9. Germline CDR1 is SGHTA and CDR2 is FQGNSA. The CDR3 is 17 amino acids. The CDR3 DNA follows: TGTGCCAGCAGCTTTTCCCGGGACAGCTCAAACACCGGGGAGCTGTTTTTT. Its translation: CASSFSRDSSNTGELFF.

V usage is TRBV28 and J usage is TRBJ1-5; D may be TRBD1 (5 bases). Germline V gene sequence: CDR1 MDHEN, CDR2 SYDVKM. The CDR3 spans 14 residues. V shed 5 bases and J shed 3 bases, with 11 bases lying between them. DNA for the CDR3: TGTGCCAGCAGTGTCGACAGTTACAATCAGCCCCAGCATTTT. It translates to CASSVDSYNQPQHF.

In DNA, the CDR3 is TGTGCCAGCAGCGACGGGACAGGCTATGGCTACACCTTC. Translation gives CASSDGTGYGYTF. The chain couples TRBV7-8 to TRBJ1-2, with 8 nucleotides matching TRBD1. V was clipped by 5 bases and J by 4 bases; unmatched bases: 3. Germline V gene lookup returns CDR1 SGHVS and CDR2 FQNEAQ. The CDR3 is 13 residues long.

This chain links TRBV27 with TRBJ2-7; D gene ambiguous. Between the trimmed V and J ends, which lost 1 base and 3 bases, there was a span of 7 bases. Germline V gene lookup returns CDR1 MNHEY and CDR2 SMNVEV (reference sequence). The length of the CDR3 is 13 residues. In DNA form, the CDR3 reads TGTGCCAGCAGTTTATTTCCGTACTACGAGCAGTACTTC. Translation gives CASSLFPYYEQYF.

The chain carries TRBV11-2 and TRBJ2-5; D is undetermined. With 1 base removed from V and 5 bases from J, the gap between germline ends came to 5 bases. Germline assignment: CDR1 SGHAT and CDR2 FQNNGV. CDR3 length: 12 amino acids. In DNA, the CDR3 is TGTGCCAGCAGCTTAGTTGGCGAGACCCAGTACTTC. Encoded protein: CASSLVGETQYF.